This TCR beta chain appears in the sequencing data of a study of Ad26.COV2.S vaccination and SARS-CoV-2 variants. Study as a whole: The vaccine Ad26.COV2.S was put into the muscle once, or twice with 56 days between.

TCRdb keeps only in-frame clones here, not all; method: immunoSEQ multiplex PCR. The sample yields about 350,000 clones, 75% to 90% seen once. With respect to this clone: The sample carries other DNA sequences with the same CDR3.

The CDR3 is 12 amino acids. Trimming left V 5 bases short and J 6 bases short, with 9 bases between. Treatment in this sample: about 20 received Ad26.COV2.S at low or high dose, single or two shots; about 5 received placebo; per-sample allocation not given. The samples were gathered on day 63 after the first injection of vaccine or placebo. Whoever gave the sample was an adult aged 18-55 years in Boston. In the vaccine, an Ad26 vector expressed the SARS-CoV-2 spike of the Wuhan strain. The specimen was peripheral blood, collected in a trial of Ad26.COV2.S vaccine versus placebo. This receptor was taken from a person aged 18 to 59 who received the Ad26.COV2.S COVID-19 vaccine or a placebo. The V and J genes are TRBV12-3 or TRBV12-4 and TRBJ2-3; D perhaps matches TRBD2 (6 bases). CDR3 protein: CASSRGGDTQYF. CDR3 coding DNA: TGTGCCAGCAGTCGGGGAGGTGATACGCAGTATTTT.